These T cell receptor beta chains were read from a single sample in a study of T cells in Graves' hyperthyroidism and ophthalmopathy. TCRdb called the multiplex PCR reads again in MiXCR, with one record for every CDR3 protein. The table includes 550,000 to 850,000 distinct CDR3 sequences, around 19% detected once. The sequenced sample was blood. Source of these receptors: a woman in her fifties or sixties with Graves' hyperthyroidism that later progressed to Graves' ophthalmopathy. CDR3s include the opening cysteine and the closing phenylalanine or tryptophan. Fields, in order: V gene, D gene, clone size, J gene, CDR3 protein, CDR3 DNA. D genes are given only for firm matches. Not every row has a clone size; where given, it reads once, few, many or a size class.

>TRBV12-3/TRBV12-4|NA|many|TRBJ1-5
CASSPTGFRQPQHF
TGTGCCAGCAGCCCTACAGGGTTCAGGCAGCCCCAGCATTTT
>TRBV6-2/TRBV6-3|NA|many|TRBJ2-2
CASSPGMNTGELFF
TGTGCCAGCAGTCCAGGAATGAACACCGGGGAGCTGTTTTTT
>TRBV7-2|NA|few|TRBJ1-2
CASSLTRGIYGYTF
TGTGCCAGCAGTCTCACCAGGGGAATCTATGGCTACACCTTC
>TRBV12-3/TRBV12-4|TRBD1|many|TRBJ1-5
CASTHSGQGKKPQHF
TGTGCCAGCACCCATTCGGGACAGGGCAAGAAGCCCCAGCATTTT
>TRBV20-1|NA|NA|TRBJ2-3
CSALWTERTQYF
TGCAGTGCTCTCTGGACCGAGAGGACGCAGTATTTT
>TRBV3-1|NA|many|TRBJ2-3
CASSSTWGRGTDTQYF
TGTGCCAGCAGCTCCACGTGGGGCAGGGGCACAGATACGCAGTATTTT
>TRBV12-5|NA|NA|TRBJ1-6
CASGLVGRGWNSPLHF
TGTGCTAGTGGTTTGGTAGGAAGGGGGTGGAATTCACCCCTCCACTTT
>TRBV12-3/TRBV12-4|NA|many|TRBJ2-7
CASSLFAGTDEQYF
TGTGCCAGCAGTTTATTTGCCGGTACCGACGAGCAGTACTTC
>TRBV4-1|NA|NA|TRBJ2-5
CASSPNPETSGETQYF
TGCGCCAGCAGCCCCAACCCCGAAACTTCGGGAGAGACCCAGTACTTC
>TRBV9|TRBD2|few|TRBJ2-7
CASSVDGDGTSGGVYEQYF
TGTGCCAGCAGCGTAGATGGCGACGGAACTAGCGGGGGGGTCTACGAGCAGTACTTC
>TRBV11-2|TRBD1|many|TRBJ2-5
CASSFGQGVGETQYF
TGTGCCAGCAGCTTTGGACAGGGGGTTGGTGAGACCCAGTACTTC
>TRBV20-1|NA|NA|TRBJ2-4
CSARLPGRLNIQYF
TGCAGTGCTAGATTGCCGGGACGGTTAAACATTCAGTACTTC
>TRBV2|TRBD1|few|TRBJ1-1
CASSEAGTVSMNTEAFF
TGTGCCAGCAGTGAAGCGGGGACAGTGAGCATGAACACTGAAGCTTTCTTT
>TRBV6-5|NA|many|TRBJ2-7
CASSYRTGLSYEQYF
TGTGCCAGCAGTTATCGCACAGGGCTTTCCTACGAGCAGTACTTC
>TRBV11-3|NA|many|TRBJ1-4
CASSFGTLTTNEKLFF
TGTGCCAGCAGCTTCGGGACACTTACAACTAATGAAAAACTGTTTTTT
>TRBV9|TRBD2|NA|TRBJ2-1
CASSVASGVYDEQFF
TGTGCCAGCAGCGTGGCTAGCGGGGTTTATGATGAGCAGTTCTTC
>TRBV7-2|NA|few|TRBJ1-4
CASSLRTVEKLFF
TGTGCCAGCAGCTTAAGGACAGTTGAAAAACTGTTTTTT
>TRBV19|NA|NA|TRBJ1-5
CASSIGQGSSQPQHF
TGTGCCAGTAGTATAGGGCAGGGGAGTTCTCAGCCCCAGCATTTT
>TRBV2|NA|NA|TRBJ1-2
CASNQGWGYTF
TGTGCCAGCAATCAGGGTTGGGGCTACACCTTC
>TRBV11-3|NA|NA|TRBJ2-3
CASSLGRGLGTDTQYF
TGTGCCAGCAGCTTAGGAAGAGGGTTGGGCACAGATACGCAGTATTTT
>TRBV20-1|TRBD2|few|TRBJ2-3
CSARRGGQGTDTQYF
TGCAGTGCTAGACGGGGGGGACAAGGCACAGATACGCAGTATTTT
>TRBV6-2/TRBV6-3|TRBD2|few|TRBJ2-7
CASSYEPGLPYEQHF
TGTGCCAGCAGTTACGAACCGGGACTACCCTACGAGCAGCACTTC
>TRBV5-8|NA|NA|TRBJ1-4
CASTSTGQGYEKLFF
TGTGCCAGCACCTCGACCGGGCAGGGCTATGAAAAACTGTTTTTT
>TRBV4-2|NA|NA|TRBJ1-6
CASSQGGAGDNSPLHF
TGTGCCAGCAGCCAAGGGGGCGCAGGGGATAATTCACCCCTCCACTTT
>TRBV6-1|NA|many|TRBJ1-2
CASSESRSRRDYGYTF
TGTGCCAGCAGTGAAAGTAGGAGTCGGAGAGACTATGGCTACACCTTC
>TRBV27|NA|few|TRBJ1-2
CASSSKQSTLNYGYTF
TGTGCCAGCAGTTCGAAACAGAGTACCCTTAACTATGGCTACACCTTC
>TRBV11-2|NA|many|TRBJ1-1
CASSLDESRVRRNTEAFF
TGTGCCAGCAGCTTAGATGAGTCCAGGGTACGGAGGAACACTGAAGCTTTCTTT
>TRBV5-8|NA|few|TRBJ1-4
CASSLDARREKLFF
TGTGCCAGCAGCCTGGACGCCAGAAGGGAAAAACTGTTTTTT
>TRBV25-1|TRBD1|few|TRBJ1-6
CASSEYLTGGMDSPLHF
TGTGCCAGCAGTGAATATCTCACAGGGGGTATGGATTCACCCCTCCACTTT
>TRBV10-3|NA|NA|TRBJ1-6
CAISPHRERGSPLHF
TGTGCCATCAGTCCCCACAGGGAAAGAGGGTCACCCCTCCACTTT
>TRBV7-2|NA|many|TRBJ2-3
CASSLVQLSTDTQYF
TGTGCCAGCAGCTTAGTACAGTTAAGCACAGATACGCAGTATTTT
>TRBV6-2/TRBV6-3|NA|many|TRBJ2-1
CASSYPNEQFF
TGTGCCAGCAGTTACCCCAATGAGCAGTTCTTC
>TRBV18|TRBD1|NA|TRBJ1-1
CASSPEGQLNTEAFF
TGTGCCAGCTCACCCGAGGGACAGTTGAACACTGAAGCTTTCTTT
>TRBV5-1|NA|many|TRBJ1-1
CASSRTGAPNTEAFF
TGCGCCAGCAGCCGGACGGGGGCGCCGAACACTGAAGCTTTCTTT
>TRBV12-3/TRBV12-4|TRBD2|few|TRBJ2-1
CASSLAGGRLYNEQFF
TGTGCCAGCAGTTTAGCGGGCGGGAGACTCTACAATGAGCAGTTCTTC
>TRBV5-1|TRBD2|NA|TRBJ2-7
CASSPGGFGRGDEQYF
TGCGCCAGCAGCCCTGGCGGATTTGGGCGGGGGGATGAGCAGTACTTC
>TRBV5-1|NA|few|TRBJ1-1
CASSLDRERTEAFF
TGCGCCAGCAGCTTGGACAGGGAGAGGACTGAAGCTTTCTTT
>TRBV10-3|TRBD1|NA|TRBJ2-2
CAIRLTGGSAGELFF
TGTGCCATCAGGTTGACAGGGGGCAGTGCCGGGGAGCTGTTTTTT
>TRBV30|NA|many|TRBJ1-2
CAWSSGTGGYTF
TGTGCCTGGAGTTCAGGGACTGGGGGCTACACCTTC
>TRBV20-1|NA|few|TRBJ1-2
CSAFDGYGYTF
TGCAGTGCTTTTGACGGCTATGGCTACACCTTC
>TRBV6-1|TRBD1|many|TRBJ1-2
CASVRDRGPNGYTF
TGTGCCAGCGTCCGGGACAGGGGGCCTAATGGCTACACCTTC
>TRBV4-2|TRBD1|many|TRBJ1-4
CASSQDPDGQGREKLFF
TGTGCCAGCAGCCAAGATCCAGACGGACAGGGTCGAGAAAAACTGTTTTTT
>TRBV7-9|NA|few|TRBJ2-2
CASSPRVGVNTGELFF
TGTGCCAGCAGCCCCAGAGTAGGGGTGAACACCGGGGAGCTGTTTTTT
>TRBV19|TRBD2|NA|TRBJ2-3
CASSISGRGGARDTQYF
TGTGCCAGTAGTATATCGGGGCGCGGGGGGGCCCGCGATACGCAGTATTTT
>TRBV7-7|TRBD1|NA|TRBJ2-5
CASSSIQGAGETQYF
TGTGCTAGCAGCTCGATCCAGGGGGCGGGAGAGACCCAGTACTTC
>TRBV11-2|TRBD1|many|TRBJ1-1
CASSYLGTGVTEAFF
TGTGCCAGCAGTTACCTCGGGACAGGGGTCACTGAAGCTTTCTTT
>TRBV6-1|TRBD2|NA|TRBJ2-3
CANGTTTDTQYF
TGTGCCAACGGGACTACAACAGATACGCAGTATTTT
>TRBV29-1|TRBD1|NA|TRBJ2-1
CSVGRGTGDEQFF
TGCAGCGTTGGCAGAGGGACAGGGGATGAGCAGTTCTTC
>TRBV20-1|NA|many|TRBJ2-7
CSARHQGTYEQYF
TGCAGTGCTAGACACCAAGGGACCTACGAGCAGTACTTC
>TRBV7-9|TRBD1|NA|TRBJ2-3
CASSFSGQGIYTQYF
TGTGCCAGCAGCTTTTCGGGACAGGGGATTTATACGCAGTATTTT
>TRBV7-9|NA|NA|TRBJ1-4
CASSLESGVNEKLFF
TGTGCCAGCAGCTTAGAGTCCGGTGTAAATGAAAAACTGTTTTTT
>TRBV5-6|NA|few|TRBJ2-3
CATRQRSTDTQYF
TGTGCCACCCGACAGAGGAGCACAGATACGCAGTATTTT
>TRBV5-6|TRBD1|many|TRBJ1-1
CASSTPDRGHRNTEAFF
TGTGCCAGCAGCACACCTGACAGGGGGCATCGGAACACTGAAGCTTTCTTT
>TRBV19|TRBD1|few|TRBJ2-1
CASSIKPYLPGQGSYNEQFF
TGTGCCAGTAGTATAAAACCGTATCTACCGGGACAGGGTTCCTACAATGAGCAGTTCTTC
>TRBV5-1|NA|NA|TRBJ2-1
CASSFLRDEQFF
TGCGCCAGCAGCTTCCTGAGGGATGAGCAGTTCTTC